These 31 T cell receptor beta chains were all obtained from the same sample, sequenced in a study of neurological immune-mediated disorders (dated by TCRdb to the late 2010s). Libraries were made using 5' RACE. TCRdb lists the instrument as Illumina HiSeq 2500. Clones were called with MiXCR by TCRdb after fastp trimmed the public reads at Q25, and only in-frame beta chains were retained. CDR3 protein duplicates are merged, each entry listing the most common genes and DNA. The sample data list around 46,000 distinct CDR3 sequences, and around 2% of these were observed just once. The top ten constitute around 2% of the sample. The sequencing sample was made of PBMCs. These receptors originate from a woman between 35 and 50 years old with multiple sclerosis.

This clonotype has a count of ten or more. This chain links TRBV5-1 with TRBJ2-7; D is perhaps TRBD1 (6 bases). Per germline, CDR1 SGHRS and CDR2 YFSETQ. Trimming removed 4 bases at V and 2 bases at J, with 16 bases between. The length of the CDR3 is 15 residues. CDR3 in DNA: TGCGCCAGCAGCATCTACAGGGCGTCCACCTACGAGCAGTACTTC. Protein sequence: CASSIYRASTYEQYF.

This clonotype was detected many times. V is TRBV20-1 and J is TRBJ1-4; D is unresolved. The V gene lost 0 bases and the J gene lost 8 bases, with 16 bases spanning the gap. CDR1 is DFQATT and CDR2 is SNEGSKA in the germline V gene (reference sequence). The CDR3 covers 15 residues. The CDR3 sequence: CSARDGEGFGEKLFF. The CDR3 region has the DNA TGCAGTGCTAGAGATGGTGAAGGGTTCGGCGAAAAACTGTTTTTT.

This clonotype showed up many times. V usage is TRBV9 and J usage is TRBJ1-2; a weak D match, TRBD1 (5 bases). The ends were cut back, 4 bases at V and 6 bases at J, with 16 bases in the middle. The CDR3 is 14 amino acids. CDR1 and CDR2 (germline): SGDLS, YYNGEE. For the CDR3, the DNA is TGTGCCAGCAGCCCCCGGGGGTGGGCTGATGGCTACACCTTC. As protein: CASSPRGWADGYTF.

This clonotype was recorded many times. CDR3 sequence reads: CASSEGLWTQYF. CDR3 nucleotides: TGTGCCAGCAGTGAAGGGTTGTGGACCCAGTACTTC. The J gene is TRBJ2-5, the V gene TRBV25-1; D is unresolved. The length of the CDR3 is 12 residues. V was trimmed by 2 bases and J by 7 bases, leaving 8 bases between them. Per germline, CDR1 MGHDK and CDR2 SYGVNS.

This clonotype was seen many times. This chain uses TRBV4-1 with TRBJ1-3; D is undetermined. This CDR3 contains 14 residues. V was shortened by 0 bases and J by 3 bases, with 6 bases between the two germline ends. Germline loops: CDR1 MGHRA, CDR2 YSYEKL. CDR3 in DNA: TGCGCCAGCAGCCAAGACACCGTTGGAAACACCATATATTTT. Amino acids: CASSQDTVGNTIYF.

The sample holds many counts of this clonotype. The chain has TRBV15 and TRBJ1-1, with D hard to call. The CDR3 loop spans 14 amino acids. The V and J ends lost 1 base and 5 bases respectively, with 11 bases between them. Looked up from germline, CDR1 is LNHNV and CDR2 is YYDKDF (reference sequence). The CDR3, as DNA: TGTGCCACCAGCAGAGGAGGTATGAGGACTGAAGCTTTCTTT. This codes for CATSRGGMRTEAFF.

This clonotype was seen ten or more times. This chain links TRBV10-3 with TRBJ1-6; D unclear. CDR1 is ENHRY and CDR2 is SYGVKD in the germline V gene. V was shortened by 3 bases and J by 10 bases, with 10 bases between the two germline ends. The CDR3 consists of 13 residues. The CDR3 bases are TGTGCCATCAGTGAAGATCCGGGGTCACCCCTCCACTTT. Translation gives CAISEDPGSPLHF.

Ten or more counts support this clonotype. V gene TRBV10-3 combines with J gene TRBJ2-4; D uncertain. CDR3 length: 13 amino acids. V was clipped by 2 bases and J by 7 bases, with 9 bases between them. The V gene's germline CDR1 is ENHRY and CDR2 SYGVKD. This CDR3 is CAISENRDNIQYF. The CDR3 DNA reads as TGTGCCATCAGTGAGAATAGGGATAACATTCAGTACTTC.

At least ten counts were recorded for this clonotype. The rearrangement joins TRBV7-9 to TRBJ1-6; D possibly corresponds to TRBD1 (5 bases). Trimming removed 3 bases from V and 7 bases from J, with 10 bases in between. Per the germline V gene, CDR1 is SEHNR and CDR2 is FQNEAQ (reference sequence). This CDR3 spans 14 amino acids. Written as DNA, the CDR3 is TGTGCCAGCAGCTTCGGGACTAGAAATTCACCCCTCCACTTT. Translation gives CASSFGTRNSPLHF.

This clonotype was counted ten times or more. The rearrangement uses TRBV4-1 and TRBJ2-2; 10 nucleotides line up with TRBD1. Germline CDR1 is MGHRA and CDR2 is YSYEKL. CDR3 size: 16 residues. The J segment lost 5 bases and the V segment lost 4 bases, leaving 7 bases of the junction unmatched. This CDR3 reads CASSPPDRGRTGELFF. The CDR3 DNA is TGCGCCAGCAGCCCGCCGGACAGGGGGAGGACCGGGGAGCTGTTTTTT.

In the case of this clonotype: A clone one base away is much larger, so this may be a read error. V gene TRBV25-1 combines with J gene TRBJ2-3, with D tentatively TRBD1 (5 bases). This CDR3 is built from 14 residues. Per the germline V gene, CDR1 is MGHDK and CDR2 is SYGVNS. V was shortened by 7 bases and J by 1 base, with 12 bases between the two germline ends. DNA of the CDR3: TGTGCCAGCAAGGGGCGAAATGGCACAGATACGCAGTATTTT. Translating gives CASKGRNGTDTQYF.

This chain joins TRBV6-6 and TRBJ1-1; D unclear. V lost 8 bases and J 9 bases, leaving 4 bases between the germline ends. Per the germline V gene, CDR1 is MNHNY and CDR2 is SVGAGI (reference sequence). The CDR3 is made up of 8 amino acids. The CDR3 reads CASGKAFF. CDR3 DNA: TGTGCCAGCGGGAAAGCTTTCTTT.

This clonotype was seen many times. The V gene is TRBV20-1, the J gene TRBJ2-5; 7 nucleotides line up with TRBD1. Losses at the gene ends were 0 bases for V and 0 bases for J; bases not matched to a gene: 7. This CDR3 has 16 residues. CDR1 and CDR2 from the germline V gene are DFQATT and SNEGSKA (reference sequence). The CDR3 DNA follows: TGCAGTGCTAGAGAAGTGGACAGGTGGTACCAAGAGACCCAGTACTTC. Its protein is CSAREVDRWYQETQYF.

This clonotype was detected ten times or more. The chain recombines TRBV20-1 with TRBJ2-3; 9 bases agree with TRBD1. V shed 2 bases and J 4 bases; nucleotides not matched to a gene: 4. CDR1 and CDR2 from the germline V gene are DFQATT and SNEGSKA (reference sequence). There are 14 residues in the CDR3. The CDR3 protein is CSARRTGASDTQYF. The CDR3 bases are TGCAGTGCTAGACGGACAGGGGCATCAGATACGCAGTATTTT.

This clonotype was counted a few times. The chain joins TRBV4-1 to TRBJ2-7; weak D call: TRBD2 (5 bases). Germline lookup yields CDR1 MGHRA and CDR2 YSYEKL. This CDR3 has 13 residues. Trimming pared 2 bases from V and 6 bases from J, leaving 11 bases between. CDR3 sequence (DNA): TGCGCCAGCAGCCAAACGCTAGCTAGCGAGCAGTACTTC. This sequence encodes CASSQTLASEQYF.

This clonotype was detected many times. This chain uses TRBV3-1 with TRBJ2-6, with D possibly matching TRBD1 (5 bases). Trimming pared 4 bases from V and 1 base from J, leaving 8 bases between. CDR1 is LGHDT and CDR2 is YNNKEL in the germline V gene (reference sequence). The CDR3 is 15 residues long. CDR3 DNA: TGTGCCAGCAGCCGGGGCTTTTCTGGGGCCAACGTCCTGACTTTC. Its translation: CASSRGFSGANVLTF.

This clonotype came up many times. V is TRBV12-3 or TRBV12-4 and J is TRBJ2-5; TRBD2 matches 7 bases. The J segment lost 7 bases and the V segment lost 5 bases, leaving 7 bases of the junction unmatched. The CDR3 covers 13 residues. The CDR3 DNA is TGTGCCAGCAGTGATCTCGCGGGGGTGACCCAGTACTTC. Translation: CASSDLAGVTQYF.

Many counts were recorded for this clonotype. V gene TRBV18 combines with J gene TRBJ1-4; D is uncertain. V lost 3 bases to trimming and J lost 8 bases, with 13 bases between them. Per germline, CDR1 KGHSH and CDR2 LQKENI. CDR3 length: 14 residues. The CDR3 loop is CASSPSAGGEKLFF. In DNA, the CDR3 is TGTGCCAGCTCACCGTCGGCTGGCGGGGAAAAACTGTTTTTT.

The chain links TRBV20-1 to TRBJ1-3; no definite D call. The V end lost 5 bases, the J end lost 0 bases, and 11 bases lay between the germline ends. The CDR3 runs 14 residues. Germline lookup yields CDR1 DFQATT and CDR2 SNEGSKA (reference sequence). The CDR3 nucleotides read TGCAGTGCTTCGGAGGCAAACTCTGGAAACACCATATATTTT. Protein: CSASEANSGNTIYF.

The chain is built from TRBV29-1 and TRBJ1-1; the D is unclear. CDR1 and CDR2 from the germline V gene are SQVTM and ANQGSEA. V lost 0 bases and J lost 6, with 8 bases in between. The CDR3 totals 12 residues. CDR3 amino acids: CSVEDWISEAFF. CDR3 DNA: TGCAGCGTTGAAGACTGGATCTCTGAAGCTTTCTTT.

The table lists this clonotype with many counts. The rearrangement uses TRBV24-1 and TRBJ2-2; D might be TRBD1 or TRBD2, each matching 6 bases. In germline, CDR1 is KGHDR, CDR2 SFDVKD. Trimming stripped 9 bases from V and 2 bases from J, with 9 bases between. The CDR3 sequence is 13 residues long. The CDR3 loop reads CATEGGNTGELFF. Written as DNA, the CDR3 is TGTGCCACCGAGGGGGGCAACACCGGGGAGCTGTTTTTT.

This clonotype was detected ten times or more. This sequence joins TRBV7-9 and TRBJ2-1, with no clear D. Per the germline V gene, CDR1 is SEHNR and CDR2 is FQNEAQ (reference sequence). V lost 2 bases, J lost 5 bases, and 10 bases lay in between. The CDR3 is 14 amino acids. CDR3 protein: CASSLPVGHNEQFF. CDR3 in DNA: TGTGCCAGCAGCTTACCCGTTGGACACAATGAGCAGTTCTTC. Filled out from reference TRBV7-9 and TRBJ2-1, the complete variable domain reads DTGVSQNPRHKITKRGQNVTFRCDPISEHNRLYWYRQTLGQGPEFLTYFQNEAQLEKSRLLSDRFSAERPKGSFSTLEIQRTEQGDSAMYLCASSLPVGHNEQFFGPGTRLTVL.

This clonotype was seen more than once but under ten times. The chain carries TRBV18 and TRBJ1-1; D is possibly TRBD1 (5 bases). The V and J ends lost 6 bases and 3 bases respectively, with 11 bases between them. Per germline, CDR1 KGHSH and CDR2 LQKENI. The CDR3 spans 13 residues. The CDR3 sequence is CASSPDRHTEAFF. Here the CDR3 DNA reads TGTGCCAGCTCCCCCGACAGACACACTGAAGCTTTCTTT.

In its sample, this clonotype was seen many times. CDR3 protein: CASSPSSRDSYEQYF. The CDR3 DNA follows: TGTGCCAGCAGCCCTTCCTCCAGAGACTCCTACGAGCAGTACTTC. J is TRBJ2-7 and V is TRBV7-2; the D is unclear. CDR1 SGHTA and CDR2 FQGNSA come from the germline V gene. Trimming cost V 5 bases and J 0 bases, with 14 bases left between them. The CDR3 totals 15 residues.

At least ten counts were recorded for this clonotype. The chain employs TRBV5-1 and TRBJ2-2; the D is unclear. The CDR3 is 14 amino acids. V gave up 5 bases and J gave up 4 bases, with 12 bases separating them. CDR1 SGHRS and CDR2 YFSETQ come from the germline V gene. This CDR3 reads CASRVGTATGELFF. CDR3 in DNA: TGCGCCAGCAGGGTCGGAACAGCCACCGGGGAGCTGTTTTTT.

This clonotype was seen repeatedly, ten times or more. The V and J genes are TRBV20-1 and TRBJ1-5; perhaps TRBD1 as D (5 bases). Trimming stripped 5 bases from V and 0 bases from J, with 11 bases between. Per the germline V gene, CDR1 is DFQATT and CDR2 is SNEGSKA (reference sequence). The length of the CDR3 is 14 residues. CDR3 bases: TGCAGTGCTGGGGGGGGTTATAGCAATCAGCCCCAGCATTTT. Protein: CSAGGGYSNQPQHF.

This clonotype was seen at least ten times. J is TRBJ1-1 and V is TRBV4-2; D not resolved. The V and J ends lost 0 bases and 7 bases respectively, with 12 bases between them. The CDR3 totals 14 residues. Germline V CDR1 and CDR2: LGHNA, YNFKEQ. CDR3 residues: CASSQDSGRGEAFF. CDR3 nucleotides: TGTGCCAGCAGCCAAGATTCCGGGCGGGGTGAAGCTTTCTTT.

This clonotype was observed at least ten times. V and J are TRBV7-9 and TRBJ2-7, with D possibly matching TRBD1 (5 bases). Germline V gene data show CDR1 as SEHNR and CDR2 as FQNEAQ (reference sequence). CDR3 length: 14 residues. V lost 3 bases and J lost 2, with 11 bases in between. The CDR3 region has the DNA TGTGCCAGCAGCTTTGGGCAGGGTCCCTACGAGCAGTACTTC. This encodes CASSFGQGPYEQYF. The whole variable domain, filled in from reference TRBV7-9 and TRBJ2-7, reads DTGVSQNPRHKITKRGQNVTFRCDPISEHNRLYWYRQTLGQGPEFLTYFQNEAQLEKSRLLSDRFSAERPKGSFSTLEIQRTEQGDSAMYLCASSFGQGPYEQYFGPGTRLTVT.

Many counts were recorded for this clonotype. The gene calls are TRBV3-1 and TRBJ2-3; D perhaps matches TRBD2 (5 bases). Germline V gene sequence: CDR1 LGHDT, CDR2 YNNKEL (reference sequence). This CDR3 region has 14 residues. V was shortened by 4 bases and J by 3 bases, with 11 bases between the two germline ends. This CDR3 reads CASSRGLTTDTQYF. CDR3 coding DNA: TGTGCCAGCAGCCGAGGACTGACAACAGATACGCAGTATTTT.

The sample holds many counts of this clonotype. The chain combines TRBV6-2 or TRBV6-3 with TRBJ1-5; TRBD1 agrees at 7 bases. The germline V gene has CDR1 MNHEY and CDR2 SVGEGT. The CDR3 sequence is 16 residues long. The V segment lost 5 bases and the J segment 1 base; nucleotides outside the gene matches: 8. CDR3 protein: CASSLQGPQSNQPQHF. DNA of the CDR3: TGTGCCAGCAGTCTACAGGGGCCGCAGAGCAATCAGCCCCAGCATTTT.

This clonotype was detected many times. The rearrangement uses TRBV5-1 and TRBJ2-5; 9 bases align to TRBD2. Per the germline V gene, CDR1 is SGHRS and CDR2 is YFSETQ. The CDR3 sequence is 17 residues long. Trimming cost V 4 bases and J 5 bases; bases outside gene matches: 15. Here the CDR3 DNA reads TGCGCCAGCAGCCCGTACGGGGTAGCGGGGGCTGGGGAGACCCAGTACTTC. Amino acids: CASSPYGVAGAGETQYF.